Detailed here is one T cell receptor (beta chain). It has no known antigen specificity. Base quality data are lacking; no much larger clone is found one base away. The entry originates in a study of blood T cell repertoires in COVID-19 (dated by TCRdb to 2018 to 2021). At the level of the whole study: ImmuneRACE Cohort 3 recovered participants were defined by two consecutive negative NP/OP PCR tests, healthcare professional clearance, or symptom resolution. Where HLA class I and class II types were available, the types were taken from metadata supplied by the sample provider, not from assay-based typing. Samples came from the ongoing ImmuneRACE study (first 160 participants) plus 1,254 subjects from 6 global collaborators. Deeply sampled blood TCRbeta repertoires from subjects exposed to, actively infected with, or recovered from COVID-19 were included in the dataset. A freely available public database, intended as a resource for researchers studying the immune response to SARS-CoV-2, is where the repertoires were released. Samples from collaborators originated in the United States, Italy and Spain and spanned both the acute and convalescent phases of COVID-19. The material from the prospective study consisted of cDNA or gDNA derived from T cells, B-cell-depleted T cells, or PBMCs. A de-identified subject ID, COVID-19 status, age in years and sex were almost always included in the sample metadata.

Results the study describes overall, beyond this receptor: The amount of clinical and demographic metadata varied by source and participant and was provided uncurated.

The immunoSEQ Assay, a bias-controlled multiplex PCR, was used to amplify TCRbeta CDR3 regions from genomic DNA. The published analysis was carried out like this. The number of nucleated cells in each sample was estimated by amplification of reference gene primers within the assay. Sequence reads were collapsed and filtered to measure the absolute abundance of every unique TCRbeta CDR3 rearrangement. For each sample, productive Simpson clonality was calculated as the square root of Simpson's diversity index across productive rearrangements. TCRdb's version of the immuneACCESS table is confined to in-frame rearrangements and falls short of the full clone set. An unresolved V gene accounts for under half of the shortfall where checked; the remainder is of unknown origin. From that table come the V and J calls and clone size; the DNA was used to work out D and trimming. The sample profile shows approximately 200,000 clones; more than 75% of them were found once. Roughly 7.2% of the sample lies in the top ten.

V is reduced by 1 base and J by 5 bases, leaving a spacing of 14 bases between them. CDR1 is given as SGHTA and CDR2 as FQGNSA, both from the germline V gene. The CDR3 runs 15 residues from the cysteine to the phenylalanine. The DNA shown is the 45-base CDR3, in frame from base 1. Participants in the prospective study were aged roughly 18 to 89 years, lived in approximately 26 United States geographic areas, and enrolled through a virtual design. In the prospective study, cohorts were assigned on the basis of participant-reported clinical history obtained from a screening survey and a study questionnaire. Mobile phlebotomists in the prospective study collected whole blood, serum and a nasopharyngeal or oropharyngeal swab from every participant. Participants in the prospective study had the option to provide additional blood draws and questionnaires over a roughly 2-month period. Blood samples from the prospective study were shipped frozen or at room temperature prior to DNA extraction.

Material: PBMCs or T cells enriched from blood (not recorded which). The rearrangement combines TRBV7-2 with TRBJ2-5; too little of a D gene remains to name it. The sequence was obtained from a man aged 30 to 45 in a cohort exposed to, infected with or recovered from COVID-19 (not recorded which). CDR3 protein: CASSLGALLRETQYF. The DNA is as follows: TGTGCCAGCAGCTTAGGCGCCCTTCTTCGGGAGACCCAGTACTTC.